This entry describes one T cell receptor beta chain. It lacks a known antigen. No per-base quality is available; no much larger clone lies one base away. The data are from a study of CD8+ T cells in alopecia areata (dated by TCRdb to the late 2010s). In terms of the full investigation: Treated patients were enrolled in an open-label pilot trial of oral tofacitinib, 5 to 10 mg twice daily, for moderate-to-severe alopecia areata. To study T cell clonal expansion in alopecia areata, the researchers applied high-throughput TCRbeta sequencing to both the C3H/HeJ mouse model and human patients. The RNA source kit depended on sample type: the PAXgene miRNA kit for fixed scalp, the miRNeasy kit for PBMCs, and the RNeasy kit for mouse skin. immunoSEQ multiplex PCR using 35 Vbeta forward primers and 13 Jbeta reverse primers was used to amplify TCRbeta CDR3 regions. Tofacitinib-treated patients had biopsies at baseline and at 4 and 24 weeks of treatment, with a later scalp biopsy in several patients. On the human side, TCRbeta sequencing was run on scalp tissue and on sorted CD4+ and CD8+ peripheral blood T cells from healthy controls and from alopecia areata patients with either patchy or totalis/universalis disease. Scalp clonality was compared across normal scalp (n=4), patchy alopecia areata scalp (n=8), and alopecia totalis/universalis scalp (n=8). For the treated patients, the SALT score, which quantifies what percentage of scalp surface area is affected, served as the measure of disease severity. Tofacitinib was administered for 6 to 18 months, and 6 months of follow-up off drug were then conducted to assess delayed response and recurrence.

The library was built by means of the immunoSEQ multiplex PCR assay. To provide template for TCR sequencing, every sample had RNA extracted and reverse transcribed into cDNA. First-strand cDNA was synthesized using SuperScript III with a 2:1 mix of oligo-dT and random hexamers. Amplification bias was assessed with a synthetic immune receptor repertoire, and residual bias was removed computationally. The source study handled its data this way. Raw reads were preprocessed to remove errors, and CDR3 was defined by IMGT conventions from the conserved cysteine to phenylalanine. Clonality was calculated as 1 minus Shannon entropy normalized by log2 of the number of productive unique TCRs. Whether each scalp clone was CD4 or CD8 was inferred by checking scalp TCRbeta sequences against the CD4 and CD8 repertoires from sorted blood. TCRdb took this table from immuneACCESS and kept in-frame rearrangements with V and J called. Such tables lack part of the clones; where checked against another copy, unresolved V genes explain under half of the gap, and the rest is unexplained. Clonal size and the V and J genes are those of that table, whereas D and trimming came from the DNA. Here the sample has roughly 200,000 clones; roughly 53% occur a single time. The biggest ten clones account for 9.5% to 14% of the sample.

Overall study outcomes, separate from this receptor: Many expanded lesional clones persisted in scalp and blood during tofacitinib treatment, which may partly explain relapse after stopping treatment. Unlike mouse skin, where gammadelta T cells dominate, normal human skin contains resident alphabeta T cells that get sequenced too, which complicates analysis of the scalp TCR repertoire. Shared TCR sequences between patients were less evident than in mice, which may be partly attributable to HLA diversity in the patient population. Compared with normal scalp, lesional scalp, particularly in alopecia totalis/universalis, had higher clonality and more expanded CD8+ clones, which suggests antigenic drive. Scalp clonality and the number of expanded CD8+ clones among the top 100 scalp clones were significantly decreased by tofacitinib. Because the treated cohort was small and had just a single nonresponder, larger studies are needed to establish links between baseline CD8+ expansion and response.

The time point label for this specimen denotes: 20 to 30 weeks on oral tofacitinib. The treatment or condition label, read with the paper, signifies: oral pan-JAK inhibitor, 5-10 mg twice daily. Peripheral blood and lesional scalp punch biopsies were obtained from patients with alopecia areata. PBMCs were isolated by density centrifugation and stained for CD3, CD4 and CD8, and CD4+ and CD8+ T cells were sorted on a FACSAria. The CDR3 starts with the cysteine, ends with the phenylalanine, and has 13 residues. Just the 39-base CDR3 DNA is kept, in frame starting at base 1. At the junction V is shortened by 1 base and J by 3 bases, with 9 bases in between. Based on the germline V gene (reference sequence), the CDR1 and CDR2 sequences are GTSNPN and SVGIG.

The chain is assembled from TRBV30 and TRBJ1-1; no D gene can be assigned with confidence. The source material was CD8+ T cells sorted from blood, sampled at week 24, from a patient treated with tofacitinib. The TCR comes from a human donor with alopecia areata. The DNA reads TGTGCCTGGAGTGAAAACCACTACACTGAAGCTTTCTTT. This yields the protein CAWSENHYTEAFF.